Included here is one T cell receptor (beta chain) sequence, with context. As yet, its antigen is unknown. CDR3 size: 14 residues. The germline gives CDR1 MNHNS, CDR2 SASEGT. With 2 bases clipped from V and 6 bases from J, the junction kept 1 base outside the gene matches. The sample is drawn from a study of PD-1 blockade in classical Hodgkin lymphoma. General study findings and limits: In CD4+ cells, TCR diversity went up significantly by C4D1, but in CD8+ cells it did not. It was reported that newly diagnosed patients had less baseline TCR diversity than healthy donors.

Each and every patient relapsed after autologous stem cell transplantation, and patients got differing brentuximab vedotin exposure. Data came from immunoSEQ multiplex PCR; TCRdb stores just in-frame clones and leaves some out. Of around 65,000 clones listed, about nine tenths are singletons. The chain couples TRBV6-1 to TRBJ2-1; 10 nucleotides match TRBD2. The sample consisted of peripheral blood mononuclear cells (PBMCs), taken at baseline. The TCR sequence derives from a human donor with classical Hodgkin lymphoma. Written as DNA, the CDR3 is TGTGCCAGCAGTGAACTAGCGGGGGCCAATGAGCAGTTCTTC. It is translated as CASSELAGANEQFF.